Each of the 10 T cell receptor beta chains below was sequenced from the same sample in a study of T cell repertoires in aging, cancer and after chemotherapy (dated 2019 in TCRdb). The sequencer was an Illumina MiSeq. Using a mixed TRB-A/B primer pool, multiplex touch-down PCR amplified rearranged TRB sequences covering the V, D and J segments. TCRdb took the public reads, trimmed them with fastp at Q25, ran MiXCR for clone calling and kept in-frame beta chains. Each CDR3 protein appears once, grouped with its most common genes and DNA. This sample is represented by some 4,000 distinct CDR3 sequences; 25% to 30% of them were singletons. Just over 45% of the sample is in the top ten clones. Genomic DNA extracted from peripheral blood, rather than sorted cells or RNA, was used as the source for amplification of TCR beta rearrangements. Specimen: blood. The receptor source for this set is a human donor in good health.

The chain is built from TRBV6-4 and TRBJ2-1, with D perhaps given as TRBD1 or TRBD2 (5 bases each). The length of the CDR3 is 12 residues. Germline V gene lookup returns CDR1 MRHNA and CDR2 SNTAGT. Trimming left V 1 base short and J 9 bases short, with 7 bases between. Written as DNA, the CDR3 is TGTGCCAGCAGTGACTTGGGGGTTGAGCAGTTCTTC. It codes for CASSDLGVEQFF.

In its sample, this clonotype is medium-sized. The J gene is TRBJ2-2, the V gene TRBV5-4, with 7 bases lining up with TRBD2. The J segment lost 6 bases and the V segment lost 3 bases, leaving 11 bases of the junction unmatched. The CDR3 consists of 16 residues. In germline, CDR1 is SGHNT, CDR2 YYREEE (reference sequence). DNA for the CDR3: TGTGCCAGCAGCTCCCGGGGCGGGAGAATATCCGGGGAGCTGTTTTTT. It yields the protein CASSSRGGRISGELFF.

This clonotype was seen a few times. The chain employs TRBV7-9 and TRBJ1-3; D possibly corresponds to TRBD1 (5 bases). The CDR3 spans 15 residues. Per germline, CDR1 SEHNR and CDR2 FQNEAQ (reference sequence). The V and J ends lost 5 bases and 4 bases respectively, with 15 bases between them. For the CDR3, the DNA is TGTGCCAGCAGCCCGGGGCAGGCCACGGGAAACACCATATATTTT. As protein: CASSPGQATGNTIYF. Full variable domain (outside the CDR3, taken from reference TRBV7-9 and TRBJ1-3): DTGVSQNPRHKITKRGQNVTFRCDPISEHNRLYWYRQTLGQGPEFLTYFQNEAQLEKSRLLSDRFSAERPKGSFSTLEIQRTEQGDSAMYLCASSPGQATGNTIYFGEGSWLTVV.

This clonotype is medium-sized within its sample. As DNA, the CDR3 is TGTGCCAGCAGTTCGACCGGGACAGGGAATTCACCCCTCCACTTT. Encoded protein: CASSSTGTGNSPLHF. The V gene is TRBV6-6, the J gene TRBJ1-6; 9 positions agree with TRBD1. V was clipped by 4 bases and J by 7 bases; unmatched bases: 5. There are 15 residues in the CDR3. Germline-derived CDR1 and CDR2 are MNHNY and SVGAGI (reference sequence).

This clonotype came up a few times. The chain recombines TRBV5-4 with TRBJ2-1; 7 bases are shared with TRBD2. CDR1 and CDR2 from the germline V gene are SGHNT and YYREEE (reference sequence). V lost 3 bases to trimming and J lost 1 base; unmatched junction nucleotides: 4. This CDR3 comprises 15 residues. The CDR3 is CASSSSGASYNEQFF. CDR3 bases: TGTGCCAGCAGCTCCAGCGGGGCTTCCTACAATGAGCAGTTCTTC. The variable domain in full, with the rest retrieved from reference TRBV5-4 and TRBJ2-1, is ETGVTQSPTHLIKTRGQQVTLRCSSQSGHNTVSWYQQALGQGPQFIFQYYREEENGRGNFPPRFSGLQFPNYSSELNVNALELDDSALYLCASSSSGASYNEQFFGPGTRLTVL.

This clonotype counts as medium-sized. V is TRBV19 and J is TRBJ1-4; D remains unclear. V lost 1 base and J 0 bases, leaving 3 bases between the germline ends. This CDR3 contains 14 residues. Germline V gene sequence: CDR1 LNHDA, CDR2 SQIVND (reference sequence). CDR3 sequence (DNA): TGTGCCAGTAGTATAGGTTCAACTAATGAAAAACTGTTTTTT. It translates to CASSIGSTNEKLFF.

This chain uses TRBV6-5 with TRBJ2-1; TRBD2 matches at 10 bases. Germline V lookup: CDR1 MNHEY, CDR2 SVGAGI. This CDR3 has 15 residues. Trimming cost V 7 bases and J 4 bases; bases outside gene matches: 7. The CDR3 reads CASTVGTSAYNEQFF. The CDR3 coding sequence is TGTGCCAGCACTGTCGGGACTAGCGCTTACAATGAGCAGTTCTTC.

By share, this clonotype ranks as medium-sized (0.01 to 0.1%). The rearrangement joins TRBV27 to TRBJ1-3, with D possibly being TRBD1 (5 bases). V dropped 5 bases and J dropped 3 bases, with 11 bases sitting between them. The V gene's germline CDR1 is MNHEY and CDR2 SMNVEV (reference sequence). CDR3 length: 14 amino acids. The CDR3 region is CASSPGGSGNTIYF. The CDR3 nucleotides read TGTGCCAGCAGTCCTGGGGGAAGTGGAAACACCATATATTTT.

By its share, this clonotype is medium-sized. The V gene is TRBV6-6, the J gene TRBJ1-5, with D hard to call. CDR1 MNHNY and CDR2 SVGAGI come from the germline V gene (reference sequence). This CDR3 has 13 residues. The V end lost 4 bases, the J end lost 4 bases, and 8 bases lay between the germline ends. CDR3 DNA sequence: TGTGCCAGCAGTTCCCCAACAAATCAGCCCCAGCATTTT. This encodes CASSSPTNQPQHF.

By sample share, this clonotype is medium-sized. The rearrangement joins TRBV19 to TRBJ2-5; D ambiguous. The CDR3 is 15 residues long. Deletions cut 3 bases from V and 1 base from J, with 12 bases between. The germline V gene has CDR1 LNHDA and CDR2 SQIVND (reference sequence). As DNA, the CDR3 is TGTGCCAGTAGTATTCAGCCCCAGTCCCAAGAGACCCAGTACTTC. Protein: CASSIQPQSQETQYF.